Below, 26 T cell receptor beta chains from the same sample are listed, as sequenced in a study of blood T cell repertoires in COVID-19. Only in-frame clones appear in the TCRdb table, and some are missing; sequencing was by immunoSEQ multiplex PCR. The sample lists about 63,000 clones; 84% were seen once. The sequenced sample was peripheral blood. These receptors all come from a human donor in a cohort sampled during active COVID-19.

This clone showed up just a few times. The V call is TRBV28, the J call TRBJ2-2; possible D gene TRBD2, 7 bases. The V and J ends lost 8 bases and 7 bases respectively, with 14 bases between them. This CDR3 has 13 residues. CDR1 and CDR2 from the germline V gene are MDHEN and SYDVKM. This CDR3 is CASWQGRVGELFF. The CDR3 DNA is TGTGCCAGCTGGCAGGGGAGGGTCGGGGAGCTGTTTTTT.

This clone was seen more than once but under ten times. V gene TRBV6-6 combines with J gene TRBJ2-3; 7 nucleotides align to TRBD1. Per germline, CDR1 MNHNY and CDR2 SVGAGI (reference sequence). The CDR3 covers 14 residues. V dropped 6 bases and J dropped 6; count of bases not matched to a gene: 9. The CDR3 loop reads CASRGIGGGDTQYF. The CDR3 DNA reads TGTGCCAGCAGAGGTATAGGGGGCGGGGATACGCAGTATTTT.

The chain has TRBV9 and TRBJ2-1; TRBD2 matches at 7 bases. The V gene's germline CDR1 is SGDLS and CDR2 YYNGEE. V shed 4 bases and J 5 bases; nucleotides not matched to a gene: 12. The CDR3 spans 16 residues. The CDR3 coding sequence is TGTGCCAGCAGCTCATCTGGGGCTAGCGGAAACAATGAGCAGTTCTTC. As protein: CASSSSGASGNNEQFF.

The chain links TRBV14 to TRBJ2-4; TRBD1 agrees at 7 bases. With V trimmed by 1 base and J by 0 bases, 15 bases remained unmatched. The CDR3 has 20 amino acids. Per the germline V gene, CDR1 is SGHDN and CDR2 is FVKESK. For the CDR3, the DNA is TGTGCCAGCAGCCAAGTGGGGCTCGACAGGGAAGGACTAGCCAAAAACATTCAGTACTTC. Amino acid sequence: CASSQVGLDREGLAKNIQYF.

The V and J genes are TRBV7-2 and TRBJ1-1; 7 bases agree with TRBD1. J lost 6 bases, V lost 4 bases, and 8 bases had no gene match. Germline CDR1 reads SGHTA; CDR2 reads FQGNSA. CDR3 length: 14 amino acids. The CDR3 reads CASSYDRVLPEAFF. In DNA form, the CDR3 reads TGTGCCAGCAGCTACGACAGGGTACTGCCTGAAGCTTTCTTT.

The chain uses TRBV6-1 and TRBJ2-7, with unresolved D. The germline V gene has CDR1 MNHNS and CDR2 SASEGT. The ends were cut back, 3 bases at V and 8 bases at J, with 14 bases in the middle. The CDR3 sequence is 13 residues long. CDR3 DNA sequence: TGTGCCAGCAGTGACAACCTTAACATTAAGCAGTACTTC. It codes for CASSDNLNIKQYF.

The J gene is TRBJ2-7, the V gene TRBV7-9; D remains ambiguous. CDR3 length: 12 amino acids. CDR1 and CDR2 from the germline V gene are SEHNR and FQNEAQ (reference sequence). V was cut by 3 bases and J by 2 bases, with 5 bases left in between. DNA of the CDR3: TGTGCCAGCAGCTTCGCGACCTACGAGCAGTACTTC. It specifies CASSFATYEQYF.

The CDR3 nucleotides read TGTGCCAGCAGCCCGACTAGCGGGAGCTCCTACGAGCAGTACTTC. Protein sequence: CASSPTSGSSYEQYF. This chain joins TRBV6-5 and TRBJ2-7; 12 bases are shared with TRBD2. The junction had 3 bases not matched to a gene; V was cut back by 6 bases and J by 0 bases. CDR3 length: 15 residues. The germline V gene encodes CDR1 MNHEY and CDR2 SVGAGI.

The chain is built from TRBV3-1 (or the pseudogene TRBV3-2) and TRBJ2-1; the match to TRBD2 covers 13 bases. J lost 1 base, V lost 3 bases, and 3 bases had no gene match. Germline CDR1 and CDR2: LGHDT and YNNKEL (reference sequence). CDR3 length equals 17 residues. The CDR3 sequence: CASSHLLAGGSYNEQFF. The CDR3 DNA reads TGTGCCAGCAGCCACCTACTAGCGGGAGGGTCCTACAATGAGCAGTTCTTC.

This chain uses TRBV5-4 with TRBJ2-7, with TRBD1 matching 9 bases. Losses at the gene ends were 3 bases for V and 3 bases for J; bases not matched to a gene: 7. Germline assignment: CDR1 SGHNT and CDR2 YYREEE (reference sequence). The CDR3 is made up of 15 amino acids. DNA of the CDR3: TGTGCCAGCAGCTCCCCCGGACAGGGGATCTACGAGCAGTACTTC. This sequence encodes CASSSPGQGIYEQYF.

The chain couples TRBV19 to TRBJ2-7; D possibly corresponds to TRBD2 (5 bases). V was cut by 4 bases and J by 4 bases, with 14 bases left in between. The CDR3 loop spans 14 amino acids. Germline-derived CDR1 and CDR2 are LNHDA and SQIVND (reference sequence). The CDR3 loop is CASSTPGYPYEQYF. CDR3 in DNA: TGTGCCAGTAGTACCCCGGGATATCCGTACGAGCAGTACTTC.

The rearrangement links TRBV2 to TRBJ2-1; D is perhaps TRBD2 (6 bases). The V end lost 0 bases, the J end lost 2 bases, and 8 bases lay between the germline ends. CDR3 length: 15 residues. Germline V CDR1 and CDR2: SNHLY, FYNNEI. The CDR3 here is CASSEARTTYNEQFF. CDR3 DNA sequence: TGTGCCAGCAGTGAAGCCAGGACTACCTACAATGAGCAGTTCTTC.

The rearrangement links TRBV5-1 to TRBJ1-1, with D maybe TRBD1 (5 bases). The CDR3 is made up of 15 amino acids. V shed 0 bases and J shed 5 bases, with 14 bases lying between them. CDR1 SGHRS and CDR2 YFSETQ come from the germline V gene. CDR3 bases: TGCGCCAGCAGCTTGGTAGGGAGGGGCGGGACTGAAGCTTTCTTT. Protein: CASSLVGRGGTEAFF. The entire variable domain, with the rest obtained from reference TRBV5-1 and TRBJ1-1, is as follows: KAGVTQTPRYLIKTRGQQVTLSCSPISGHRSVSWYQQTPGQGLQFLFEYFSETQRNKGNFPGRFSGRQFSNSRSEMNVSTLELGDSALYLCASSLVGRGGTEAFFGQGTRLTVV.

CDR3 in amino acids: CASSLMTGSNYEQYF. The DNA of the CDR3 is TGTGCCAGCAGCCTGATGACAGGGTCTAACTACGAGCAGTACTTC. The gene calls are TRBV5-4 and TRBJ2-7; 7 nucleotides agree with TRBD1. Germline lookup yields CDR1 SGHNT and CDR2 YYREEE (reference sequence). There are 15 residues in the CDR3. V was clipped by 4 bases and J by 3 bases; unmatched bases: 10.

The chain links TRBV6-6 to TRBJ2-5; 8 nucleotides line up with TRBD2. This CDR3 comprises 15 residues. Looked up from germline, CDR1 is MNHNY and CDR2 is SVGAGI (reference sequence). V shed 8 bases, J shed 0 bases, and the junction held 8 bases outside the gene matches. In DNA, the CDR3 is TGTGCCAGCGCATCCGGGGGGGCATACCAAGAGACCCAGTACTTC. As protein: CASASGGAYQETQYF.

J is TRBJ1-6 and V is TRBV30; D is unclear. Germline CDR1 is GTSNPN and CDR2 is SVGIG (reference sequence). V was clipped by 1 base and J by 0 bases, with 19 bases between them. The CDR3 is made up of 19 amino acids. CDR3 amino acids: CAWSARGVLTSSYNSPLHF. CDR3 nucleotides: TGTGCCTGGAGTGCCCGGGGAGTATTGACTAGCTCCTATAATTCACCCCTCCACTTT.

The chain combines TRBV4-3 with TRBJ1-6; perhaps TRBD1 as D (5 bases). The V gene's germline CDR1 is LGHNA and CDR2 YSLEER. The CDR3 consists of 16 residues. V lost 4 bases to trimming and J lost 4 bases, with 14 bases between them. CDR3 protein: CASSRGDGGYNSPLHF. CDR3 nucleotide sequence: TGCGCCAGCAGCCGGGGCGATGGAGGGTATAATTCACCCCTCCACTTT.

The J gene is TRBJ1-5, the V gene TRBV19, with a weak D call TRBD1 (5 bases). Germline CDR1 LNHDA, CDR2 SQIVND (reference sequence). The CDR3 loop spans 15 amino acids. V lost 5 bases and J lost 5, with 16 bases in between. CDR3 sequence: CASSEARQFHQPQHF. CDR3 in DNA: TGTGCCAGTAGTGAAGCGCGACAGTTCCATCAGCCCCAGCATTTT.

This chain uses TRBV6-5 with TRBJ2-7, with D possibly TRBD1 on 5 matching bases. Trimming took off 3 bases at V and 5 bases at J, with 8 bases between the two ends. Germline V gives CDR1 MNHEY, CDR2 SVGAGI. The CDR3 has 12 residues. The CDR3 DNA reads as TGTGCCAGCAGTTATACAGGAAACGAGCAGTACTTC. It translates to CASSYTGNEQYF.

The chain uses TRBV6-2 or TRBV6-3 and TRBJ2-4; possibly TRBD1 for D (6 bases). V was shortened by 2 bases and J by 0 bases, with 8 bases between the two germline ends. The CDR3 loop spans 15 amino acids. CDR1 and CDR2 from the germline V gene are MNHEY and SVGEGT. CDR3 coding DNA: TGTGCCAGCAGTTACGGGACACTAGCCAAAAACATTCAGTACTTC. Translating gives CASSYGTLAKNIQYF.

The chain couples TRBV2 to TRBJ2-1; TRBD2 agrees at 10 bases. Unmatched junction bases numbered 6, after V lost 0 bases and J lost 7 bases. Germline CDR1 and CDR2: SNHLY and FYNNEI. The CDR3 contains 16 residues. As DNA, the CDR3 is TGTGCCAGCAGTGAAGCTCCAGCGGGGGGGACGAATGAGCAGTTCTTC. This translates into CASSEAPAGGTNEQFF.

V and J are TRBV6-4 and TRBJ2-5; 7 bases are a match to TRBD1. The CDR3 is 14 residues long. CDR1 and CDR2 (germline): MRHNA, SNTAGT. With V trimmed by 5 bases and J by 3 bases, 6 bases remained unmatched. Written as DNA, the CDR3 is TGTGCCAGCAGTCCCGGGACAGTGAAAGAGACCCAGTACTTC. It yields the protein CASSPGTVKETQYF.

V usage is TRBV29-1 and J usage is TRBJ1-2; 10 bases map to TRBD1. CDR1 and CDR2 (germline): SQVTM, ANQGSEA. Trimming cost V 3 bases and J 7 bases; bases outside gene matches: 2. The CDR3 is 12 amino acids. CDR3 region: CSVDDRGLGYTF. The DNA of the CDR3 is TGCAGCGTTGACGACAGGGGGCTTGGCTACACCTTC.

The chain uses TRBV7-2 and TRBJ2-5, with 7 bases fitting TRBD1. The J segment lost 12 bases and the V segment lost 4 bases, leaving 5 bases of the junction unmatched. The CDR3 covers 11 residues. CDR1 is SGHTA and CDR2 is FQGNSA in the germline V gene. The CDR3 sequence: CASSSGTAEYF. The CDR3 DNA follows: TGTGCCAGCAGCTCCGGGACAGCCGAGTACTTC. The full variable domain, its missing parts supplied by reference TRBV7-2 and TRBJ2-5, is GAGVSQSPSNKVTEKGKDVELRCDPISGHTALYWYRQSLGQGLEFLIYFQGNSAPDKSGLPSDRFSAERTGGSVSTLTIQRTQQEDSAVYLCASSSGTAEYFGPGTRLLVL.

The chain links TRBV25-1 to TRBJ2-7; 7 bases fit TRBD2. CDR3 length: 16 amino acids. In germline, CDR1 is MGHDK, CDR2 SYGVNS. V was pared by 0 bases and J by 2 bases, with 7 bases of the junction left unmatched. The CDR3 DNA reads TGTGCCAGCAGTGAATACCCGCGGGGGTCAACCTACGAGCAGTACTTC. Translation gives CASSEYPRGSTYEQYF.

The chain recombines TRBV13 with TRBJ1-1, with 8 nucleotides matching TRBD1. Germline loops: CDR1 PRHDT, CDR2 FYEKMQ (reference sequence). The CDR3 totals 15 residues. The ends lost 0 bases at V and 1 base at J; junction bases unmatched: 1. The CDR3 DNA reads TGTGCCAGCAGCTTAGGTACAGGGGGGAACACTGAAGCTTTCTTT. Protein product: CASSLGTGGNTEAFF. The full variable domain, its missing parts supplied by reference TRBV13 and TRBJ1-1, is AAGVIQSPRHLIKEKRETATLKCYPIPRHDTVYWYQQGPGQDPQFLISFYEKMQSDKGSIPDRFSAQQFSDYHSELNMSSLELGDSALYFCASSLGTGGNTEAFFGQGTRLTVV.